Listed below are T cell receptor beta chains from one sample, sequenced in a study of long-term antiretroviral therapy in people with HIV. Some clones are missing from TCRdb's copy, which holds only in-frame ones; the method was immunoSEQ multiplex PCR. The sample consists of 42,000 or so clones, approximately 89% of them appearing once. Material: unsorted PBMCs, obtained 0.1 years before starting antiretroviral therapy. The receptors here all came from a woman in her fifties or sixties with HIV. CDR3s leave out the opening cysteine and the closing phenylalanine or tryptophan.

length: 14; V: TRBV6-5; J: TRBJ1-5; CDR3: ASSSGQGMGNQPQH
length: 14; V: TRBV11-2; J: TRBJ2-1; CDR3: ASSLVLGSLYNEQF
length: 13; V: TRBV7-9; J: TRBJ2-7; CDR3: ASSSWTGGIDEQY
length: 11; V: TRBV11-1; J: TRBJ2-7; CDR3: ASSFYGTYEQY
length: 11; V: TRBV6-6; J: TRBJ2-5; CDR3: ASSYGLEKTQY
length: 12; V: TRBV11-2; J: TRBJ1-1; CDR3: ASSLSDLNTEAF
length: 12; V: TRBV10-3; J: TRBJ2-7; CDR3: AISESTETYEQY
length: 16; V: TRBV29-1; J: TRBJ2-4; CDR3: SVSGTSGGTLAKNIQY
length: 11; V: TRBV11-3; J: TRBJ2-3; CDR3: ASSLDRRDTQY
length: 13; V: TRBV7-2; J: TRBJ1-1; CDR3: ASSPRFRRDAEAF
length: 14; V: TRBV6-1; J: TRBJ2-5; CDR3: ASSEASGTGGETQY
length: 10; V: TRBV6-5; J: TRBJ2-1; CDR3: ASSYRGNEQF
length: 12; V: TRBV29-1; J: TRBJ1-2; CDR3: SVDHRGFLYGYT
length: 9; V: TRBV5-4; J: TRBJ2-7; CDR3: ASSPGREQY
length: 12; V: TRBV11-3; J: TRBJ2-7; CDR3: ASSLGSGMDEQY
length: 10; V: TRBV14; J: TRBJ1-4; CDR3: ASSQRNEKLF